This is a list of T cell receptor beta chains from one sample in a study of CD8 T cells in ankylosing spondylitis. TCRdb fed the 5' RACE reads into MiXCR, producing one record per CDR3 protein. The table shows just over 150,000 distinct CDR3 sequences, with roughly 18% occurring only once. The specimen was blood, either unsorted or a sorted T cell fraction (not recorded which). Every receptor here comes from a male donor with ankylosing spondylitis or in good health (not recorded which). Each CDR3 is given with its conserved first and last residue. D genes are given only for firm matches. Clone size is not always given. Where it is, it says once, few, many or a class for expanded clones.

abundance | j_gene | d_gene | v_gene | CDR3aa | CDR3nt
- | TRBJ2-7 | TRBD1 | TRBV7-8 | CASSPRQGAYEQYF | TGTGCCAGCAGCCCCCGACAGGGGGCCTACGAGCAGTACTTC
- | TRBJ2-7 | TRBD1 | TRBV7-6 | CASSLQQGASYEQYF | TGTGCCAGCAGCTTACAACAGGGGGCTTCCTACGAGCAGTACTTC
many | TRBJ2-2 | TRBD1 | TRBV5-1 | CASSWGWTGKIGELFF | TGCGCCAGCAGCTGGGGCTGGACAGGGAAAATCGGGGAGCTGTTTTTT
- | TRBJ2-5 | - | TRBV20-1 | CSASPERKTQYF | TGCAGTGCTTCCCCCGAGAGGAAGACCCAGTACTTC
- | TRBJ2-1 | - | TRBV3-1 | CASRTGNNEQFF | TGTGCCAGCAGAACCGGGAACAATGAGCAGTTCTTC
many | TRBJ2-3 | TRBD2 | TRBV4-1 | CASSQGASGSPQDTQYF | TGCGCCAGCAGCCAAGGGGCTAGCGGGAGCCCGCAGGATACGCAGTATTTT
many | TRBJ2-3 | - | TRBV12-3/TRBV12-4 | CASSSRLPTDTQYF | TGTGCCAGCAGTTCTCGTCTTCCCACAGATACGCAGTATTTT
- | TRBJ1-5 | - | TRBV5-6 | CTSSLAGGGNQPQHF | TGTACCAGCAGCTTGGCGGGGGGCGGCAATCAGCCCCAGCATTTT
- | TRBJ1-5 | TRBD1 | TRBV2 | CTIWGQRIEEHSNQPQHF | TGTACCATCTGGGGACAGCGAATAGAAGAACATAGCAATCAGCCCCAGCATTTT
- | TRBJ2-3 | TRBD2 | TRBV9 | CASSPLSRGGPDTQYF | TGTGCCAGCAGCCCGCTTTCCCGCGGGGGGCCAGATACGCAGTATTTT
many | TRBJ2-5 | TRBD2 | TRBV7-8 | CASSLFVAGVKQETQYF | TGTGCCAGCAGCTTATTTGTAGCGGGAGTCAAACAAGAGACCCAGTACTTC
- | TRBJ1-1 | - | TRBV6-2/TRBV6-3 | CASSLGHTNTEAFF | TGTGCCAGCAGTCTCGGACACACGAACACTGAAGCTTTCTTT
many | TRBJ2-2 | TRBD1 | TRBV29-1 | CSGAGQGARSGTGELFF | TGCAGCGGTGCAGGACAGGGGGCGCGTTCAGGCACCGGGGAGCTGTTTTTT
few | TRBJ1-2 | - | TRBV7-3 | CASSPLGQEDGYTF | TGTGCCAGCAGCCCCCTCGGACAAGAGGATGGCTACACCTTC
- | TRBJ2-2 | - | TRBV28 | CASSLVRAAVGELFF | TGTGCCAGCAGTTTGGTCAGGGCGGCCGTGGGGGAGCTGTTTTTT
- | TRBJ2-3 | TRBD2 | TRBV10-2 | CASISLAGGGSDTQYF | TGCGCCAGCATTTCTCTAGCGGGAGGGGGCTCAGATACGCAGTATTTT
many | TRBJ2-2 | - | TRBV12-3/TRBV12-4 | CASNRQDPNTGELFF | TGTGCCAGCAACCGACAGGACCCGAACACCGGGGAGCTGTTTTTT
- | TRBJ1-2 | TRBD1 | TRBV10-3 | CAISERHGTGHGYTF | TGTGCCATCAGCGAGCGACATGGGACAGGGCATGGCTACACCTTC
few | TRBJ2-5 | TRBD2 | TRBV7-9 | CASSAGGGRAGTWTQYF | TGTGCCAGCAGCGCCGGGGGGGGGAGAGCCGGAACTTGGACCCAGTACTTC
- | TRBJ2-7 | - | TRBV5-5 | CASSLAPRAYEQYF | TGTGCCAGCAGCTTGGCCCCCAGGGCCTACGAGCAGTACTTC
- | TRBJ1-5 | TRBD1 | TRBV19 | CASTLQISGTGMPQHF | TGTGCCAGTACTCTACAGATTTCCGGGACAGGGATGCCCCAGCATTTT
many | TRBJ2-2 | TRBD1 | TRBV5-1 | CASSLDVTGAGELFF | TGCGCCAGCAGCTTGGATGTGACAGGGGCCGGGGAGCTGTTTTTT
many | TRBJ1-2 | - | TRBV12-3/TRBV12-4 | CASSFPAYYGYTF | TGTGCCAGCAGTTTCCCAGCTTACTATGGCTACACCTTC
- | TRBJ2-3 | - | TRBV28 | CASSGGSGGLFSSTDTQYF | TGTGCCAGCAGTGGCGGTTCGGGTGGACTATTTTCTAGCACAGATACGCAGTATTTT